This T cell receptor (beta chain) was observed in a study of CD8+ T cells in alopecia areata. It was cDNA, reverse transcribed from extracted RNA, that served as the sequencing template. The repertoire was sequenced with immunoSEQ multiplex PCR; TCRdb's copy has only in-frame clones and lacks some. The sample holds approximately 89,000 clones, approximately 50% seen once. Regarding the study as a whole: Sequences from scalp samples also cover resident alphabeta T cells of normal skin. Normal scalp had lower clonality than lesional scalp, with alopecia totalis/universalis lesions showing this most strongly.

The length of the CDR3 is 15 residues. Between the trimmed V and J ends, which lost 2 bases and 6 bases, there was a span of 16 bases. Germline values: CDR1 MGHRA, CDR2 YSYEKL. This clone appeared a few times. Its antigen is not identified. The chain carries TRBV4-1 and TRBJ1-2; D gene unclear. The specimen sequenced was NKG2D-high CD8+ T cells sorted from blood. This TCR derives from a human donor with alopecia areata. The CDR3 nucleotides are TGCGCCAGCAGCCAACCTGATTCCTCCGGGGATGGCTACACCTTC. This encodes CASSQPDSSGDGYTF.